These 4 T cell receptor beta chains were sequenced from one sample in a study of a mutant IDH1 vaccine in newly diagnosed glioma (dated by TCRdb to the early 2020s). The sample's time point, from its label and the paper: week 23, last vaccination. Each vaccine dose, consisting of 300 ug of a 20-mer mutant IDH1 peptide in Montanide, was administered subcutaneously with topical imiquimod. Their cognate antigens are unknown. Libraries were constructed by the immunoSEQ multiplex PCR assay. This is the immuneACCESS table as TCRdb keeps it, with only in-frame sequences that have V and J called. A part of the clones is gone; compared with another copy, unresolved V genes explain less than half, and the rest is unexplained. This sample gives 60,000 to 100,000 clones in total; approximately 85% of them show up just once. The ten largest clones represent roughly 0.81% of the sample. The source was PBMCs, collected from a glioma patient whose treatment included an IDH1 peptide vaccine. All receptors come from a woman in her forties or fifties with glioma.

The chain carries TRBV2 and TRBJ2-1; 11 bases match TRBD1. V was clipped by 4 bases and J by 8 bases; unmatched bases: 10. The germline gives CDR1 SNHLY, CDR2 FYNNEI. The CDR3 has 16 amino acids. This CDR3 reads CASSGETGQGADEQFF. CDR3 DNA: TGTGCCAGCAGTGGCGAAACCGGACAGGGGGCCGATGAGCAGTTCTTC. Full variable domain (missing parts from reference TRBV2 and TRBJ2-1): EPEVTQTPSHQVTQMGQEVILRCVPISNHLYFYWYRQILGQKVEFLVSFYNNEISEKSEIFDDQFSVERPDGSNFTLKIRSTKLEDSAMYFCASSGETGQGADEQFFGPGTRLTVL.

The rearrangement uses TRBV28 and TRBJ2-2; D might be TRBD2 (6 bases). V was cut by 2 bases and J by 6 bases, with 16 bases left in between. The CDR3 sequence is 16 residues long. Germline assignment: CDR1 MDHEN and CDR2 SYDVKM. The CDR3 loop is CASSLLPGRSPGELFF. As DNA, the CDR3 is TGTGCCAGCAGTTTACTTCCAGGGAGGTCTCCCGGGGAGCTGTTTTTT.

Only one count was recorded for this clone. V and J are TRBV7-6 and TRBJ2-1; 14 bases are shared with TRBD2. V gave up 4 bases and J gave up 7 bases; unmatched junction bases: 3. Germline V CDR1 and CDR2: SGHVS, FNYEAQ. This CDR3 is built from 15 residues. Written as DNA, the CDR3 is TGTGCCAGCAGCTCGGGACTAGCGGGAGTAAATGAGCAGTTCTTC. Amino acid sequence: CASSSGLAGVNEQFF.

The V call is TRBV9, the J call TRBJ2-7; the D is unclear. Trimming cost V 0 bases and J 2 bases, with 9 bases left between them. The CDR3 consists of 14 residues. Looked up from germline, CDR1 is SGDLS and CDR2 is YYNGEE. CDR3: CASSVGKITYEQYF. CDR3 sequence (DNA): TGTGCCAGCAGCGTAGGTAAGATAACCTACGAGCAGTACTTC.